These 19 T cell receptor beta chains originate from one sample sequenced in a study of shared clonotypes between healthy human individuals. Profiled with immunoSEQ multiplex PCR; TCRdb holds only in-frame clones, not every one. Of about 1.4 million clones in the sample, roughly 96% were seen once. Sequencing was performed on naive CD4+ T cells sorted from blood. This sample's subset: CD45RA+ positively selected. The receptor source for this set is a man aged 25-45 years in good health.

The CDR3 DNA reads TGCGCCAGCAGCCAAGGCCCTGTGAAGGGATCGGGTGAGCAGTTCTTC. Translating it yields CASSQGPVKGSGEQFF. The chain joins TRBV4-3 to TRBJ2-1; D gene uncertain. CDR3 size: 16 residues. Deletions cut 1 base from V and 9 bases from J, with 19 bases between. Germline V gene lookup returns CDR1 LGHNA and CDR2 YSLEER.

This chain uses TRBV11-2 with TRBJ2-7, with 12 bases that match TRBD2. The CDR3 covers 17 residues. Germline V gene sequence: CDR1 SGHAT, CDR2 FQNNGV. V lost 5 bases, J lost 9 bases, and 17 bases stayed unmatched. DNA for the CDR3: TGTGCCAGCAGCACCCGCGCACTAGCGGGAGGACTCCATGTGCAGTACTTC. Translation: CASSTRALAGGLHVQYF.

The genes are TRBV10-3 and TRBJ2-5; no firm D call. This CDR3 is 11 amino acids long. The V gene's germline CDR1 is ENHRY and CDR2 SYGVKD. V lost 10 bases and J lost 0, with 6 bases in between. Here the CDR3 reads CATKNQETQYF. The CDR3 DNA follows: TGTGCCACTAAAAACCAAGAGACCCAGTACTTC.

The CDR3 DNA reads as TGTGCCAGCAGTTTTCACAGGGACTATCAGCCCCAGCATTTT. This encodes CASSFHRDYQPQHF. The chain couples TRBV28 to TRBJ1-5, with D possibly TRBD1 on 6 matching bases. This CDR3 region has 14 residues. The germline V gene has CDR1 MDHEN and CDR2 SYDVKM. V was clipped by 3 bases and J by 5 bases, with 11 bases between them.

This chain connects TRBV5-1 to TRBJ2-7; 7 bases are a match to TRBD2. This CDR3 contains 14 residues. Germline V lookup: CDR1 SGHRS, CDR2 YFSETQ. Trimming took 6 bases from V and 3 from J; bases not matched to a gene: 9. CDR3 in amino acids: CASNIYGGNYEQYF. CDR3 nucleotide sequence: TGCGCCAGCAACATATACGGGGGGAACTACGAGCAGTACTTC.

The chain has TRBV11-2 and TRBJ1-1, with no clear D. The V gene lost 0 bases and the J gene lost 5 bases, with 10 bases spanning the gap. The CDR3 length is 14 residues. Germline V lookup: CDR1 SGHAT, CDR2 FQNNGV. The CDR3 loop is CASSLERGDTEAFF. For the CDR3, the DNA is TGTGCCAGCAGCTTAGAGCGGGGAGATACTGAAGCTTTCTTT.

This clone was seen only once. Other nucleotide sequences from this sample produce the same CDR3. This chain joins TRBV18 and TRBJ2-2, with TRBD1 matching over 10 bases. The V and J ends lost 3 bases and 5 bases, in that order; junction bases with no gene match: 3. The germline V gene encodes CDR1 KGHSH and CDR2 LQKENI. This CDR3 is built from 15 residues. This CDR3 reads CASSPRQGATGELFF. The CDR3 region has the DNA TGTGCCAGCTCACCCAGACAGGGGGCAACCGGGGAGCTGTTTTTT.

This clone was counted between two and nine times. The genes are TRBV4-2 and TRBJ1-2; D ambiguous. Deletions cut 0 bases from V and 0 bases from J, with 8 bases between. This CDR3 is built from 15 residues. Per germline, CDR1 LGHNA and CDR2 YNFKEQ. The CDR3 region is CASSQDQTANYGYTF. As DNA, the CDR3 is TGTGCCAGCAGCCAAGATCAAACAGCTAACTATGGCTACACCTTC.

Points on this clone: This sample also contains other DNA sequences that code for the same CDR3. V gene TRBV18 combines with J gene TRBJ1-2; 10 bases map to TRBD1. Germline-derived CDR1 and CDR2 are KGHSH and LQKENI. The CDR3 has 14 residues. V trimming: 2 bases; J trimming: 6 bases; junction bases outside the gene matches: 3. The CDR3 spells CASSPGTGDNGYTF. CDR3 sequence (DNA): TGTGCCAGCTCACCAGGGACAGGGGATAATGGCTACACCTTC.

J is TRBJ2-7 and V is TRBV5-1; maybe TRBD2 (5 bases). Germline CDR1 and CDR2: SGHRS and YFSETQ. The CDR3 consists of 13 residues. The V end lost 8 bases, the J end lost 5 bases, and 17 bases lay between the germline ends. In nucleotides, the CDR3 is TGCGCCAGTAGCACGGGGTTCGTTAACGAGCAGTACTTC. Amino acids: CASSTGFVNEQYF. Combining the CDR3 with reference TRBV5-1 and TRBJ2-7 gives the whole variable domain KAGVTQTPRYLIKTRGQQVTLSCSPISGHRSVSWYQQTPGQGLQFLFEYFSETQRNKGNFPGRFSGRQFSNSRSEMNVSTLELGDSALYLCASSTGFVNEQYFGPGTRLTVT.

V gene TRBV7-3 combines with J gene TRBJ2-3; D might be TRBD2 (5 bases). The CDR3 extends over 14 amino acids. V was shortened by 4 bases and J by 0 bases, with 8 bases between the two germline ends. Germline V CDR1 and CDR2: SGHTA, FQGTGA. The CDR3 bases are TGTGCCAGCAGCTACGAGGGTAGCACAGATACGCAGTATTTT. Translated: CASSYEGSTDTQYF.

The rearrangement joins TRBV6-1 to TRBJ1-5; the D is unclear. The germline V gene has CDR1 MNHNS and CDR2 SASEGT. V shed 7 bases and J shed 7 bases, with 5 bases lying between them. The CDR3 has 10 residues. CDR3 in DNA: TGTGCCAGCAAATACCAGCCCCAGCATTTT. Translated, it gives CASKYQPQHF.

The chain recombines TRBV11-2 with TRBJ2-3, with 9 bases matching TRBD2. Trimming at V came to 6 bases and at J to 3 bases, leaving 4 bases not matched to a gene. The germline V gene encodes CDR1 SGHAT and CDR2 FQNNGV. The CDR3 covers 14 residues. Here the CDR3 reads CASSHTSGTDTQYF. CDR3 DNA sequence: TGTGCCAGCAGTCATACTAGCGGGACAGATACGCAGTATTTT.

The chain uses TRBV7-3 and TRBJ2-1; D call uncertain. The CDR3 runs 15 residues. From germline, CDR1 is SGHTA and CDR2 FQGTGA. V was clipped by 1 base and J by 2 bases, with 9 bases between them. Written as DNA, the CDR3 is TGTGCCAGCAGCTTAAATTCCGCCCCCTACAATGAGCAGTTCTTC. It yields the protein CASSLNSAPYNEQFF.

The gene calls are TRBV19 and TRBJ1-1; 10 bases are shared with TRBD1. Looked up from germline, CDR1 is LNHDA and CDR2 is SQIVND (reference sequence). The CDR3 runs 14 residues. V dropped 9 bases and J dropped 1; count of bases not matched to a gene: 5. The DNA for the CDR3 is TGTGCCAGCCGGGACAGGGGCGCGAACACTGAAGCTTTCTTT. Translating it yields CASRDRGANTEAFF.

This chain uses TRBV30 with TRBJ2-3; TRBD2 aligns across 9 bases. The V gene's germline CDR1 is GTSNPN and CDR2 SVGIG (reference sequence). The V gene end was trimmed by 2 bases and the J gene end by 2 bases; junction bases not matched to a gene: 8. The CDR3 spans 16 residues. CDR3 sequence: CAWSSLSSGVTDTQYF. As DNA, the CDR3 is TGTGCCTGGAGTTCTCTCTCTAGCGGGGTCACAGATACGCAGTATTTT.

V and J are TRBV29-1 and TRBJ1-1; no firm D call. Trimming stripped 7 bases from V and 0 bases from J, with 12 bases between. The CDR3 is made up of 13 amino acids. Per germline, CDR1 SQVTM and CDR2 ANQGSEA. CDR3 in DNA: TGCAGCGCTTTGGACGGCATGAACACTGAAGCTTTCTTT. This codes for CSALDGMNTEAFF. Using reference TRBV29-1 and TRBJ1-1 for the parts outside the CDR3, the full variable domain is SAVISQKPSRDICQRGTSLTIQCQVDSQVTMMFWYRQQPGQSLTLIATANQGSEATYESGFVIDKFPISRPNLTFSTLTVSNMSPEDSSIYLCSALDGMNTEAFFGQGTRLTVV.

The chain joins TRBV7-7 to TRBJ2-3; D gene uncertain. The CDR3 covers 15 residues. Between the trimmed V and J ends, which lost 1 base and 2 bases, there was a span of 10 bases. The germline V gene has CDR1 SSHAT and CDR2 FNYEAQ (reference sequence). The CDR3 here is CASSLGSSNTDTQYF. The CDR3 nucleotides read TGTGCCAGCAGCTTAGGTAGTAGCAACACAGATACGCAGTATTTT.

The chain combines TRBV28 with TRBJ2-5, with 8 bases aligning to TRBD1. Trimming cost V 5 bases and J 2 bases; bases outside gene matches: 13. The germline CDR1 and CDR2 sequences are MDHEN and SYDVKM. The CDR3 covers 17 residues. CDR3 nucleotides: TGTGCCAGCAGTCTCCCCGCCCGGACAGGGTGGCAAGAGACCCAGTACTTC. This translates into CASSLPARTGWQETQYF.